What follows are 15 T cell receptor beta chains derived from one specimen sequenced in a study of T cell responses to AZD1222 COVID-19 vaccine. The protocol was immunoSEQ multiplex PCR, while the TCRdb copy is restricted to in-frame clones and leaves out a portion. The repertoire holds roughly 180,000 clones, with 94% as singletons. This specimen consisted of peripheral blood, obtained 28 days after the second AZD1222 dose. Receptor source: an adult who received the AZD1222 COVID-19 vaccine.

The chain has TRBV28 and TRBJ2-5; 7 bases are shared with TRBD2. CDR3 length: 16 amino acids. Trimming removed 6 bases from V and 5 bases from J; junction bases left unmatched: 15. Germline-derived CDR1 and CDR2 are MDHEN and SYDVKM. In DNA, the CDR3 is TGTGCCAGCAGACCTATTTGGGTGGCGGGAGCGGAGACCCAGTACTTC. This codes for CASRPIWVAGAETQYF.

The rearrangement uses TRBV11-3 and TRBJ2-7; 7 bases line up with TRBD1. Germline CDR1 reads SGHNT; CDR2 reads YENEEA. The J segment lost 5 bases and the V segment lost 1 base, leaving 14 bases of the junction unmatched. The CDR3 loop spans 17 amino acids. The CDR3 loop is CASSLGQGPVMIDEQYF. The CDR3 DNA sequence: TGTGCCAGCAGCTTAGGACAGGGTCCGGTTATGATCGACGAGCAGTACTTC.

The V and J genes are TRBV20-1 and TRBJ1-1; D ambiguous. The germline V gene encodes CDR1 DFQATT and CDR2 SNEGSKA (reference sequence). The CDR3 loop spans 12 amino acids. V lost 3 bases and J 8 bases, leaving 13 bases between the germline ends. CDR3 loop: CSASDGRREAFF. The CDR3 DNA reads TGCAGTGCTAGTGACGGACGGAGAGAAGCTTTCTTT.

The J gene is TRBJ2-2, the V gene TRBV5-1, with D possibly TRBD1 on 6 matching bases. The length of the CDR3 is 15 residues. Germline V gene lookup returns CDR1 SGHRS and CDR2 YFSETQ. V shed 6 bases and J shed 2 bases, with 14 bases lying between them. CDR3 in amino acids: CASTIGTHNTGELFF. The CDR3 DNA sequence: TGCGCCAGCACCATTGGGACACATAACACCGGGGAGCTGTTTTTT.

V gene TRBV30 combines with J gene TRBJ1-5, with a weak D call TRBD1 (5 bases). The CDR3 runs to 15 residues. CDR1 and CDR2 from the germline V gene are GTSNPN and SVGIG (reference sequence). The germline V and J ends were trimmed by 3 bases and 3 bases, with 15 bases remaining between them. CDR3 protein: CAWSRGQGPNQPQHF. CDR3 DNA: TGTGCCTGGAGCCGCGGGCAGGGACCCAATCAGCCCCAGCATTTT. The full variable domain, completed using reference TRBV30 and TRBJ1-5, is SQTIHQWPATLVQPVGSPLSLECTVEGTSNPNLYWYRQAAGRGLQLLFYSVGIGQISSEVPQNLSASRPQDRQFILSSKKLLLSDSGFYLCAWSRGQGPNQPQHFGDGTRLSIL.

The V call is TRBV7-9, the J call TRBJ1-4; D gene unclear. The CDR3 has 13 residues. V dropped 2 bases and J dropped 7 bases, with 8 bases sitting between them. Per germline, CDR1 SEHNR and CDR2 FQNEAQ (reference sequence). CDR3 nucleotide sequence: TGTGCCAGCAGCTTAAGTAGGGTTGAAAAACTGTTTTTT. It translates to CASSLSRVEKLFF.

The rearrangement uses TRBV29-1 and TRBJ2-3; 9 bases line up with TRBD1. The CDR3 has 15 residues. CDR1 and CDR2 (germline): SQVTM, ANQGSEA. V trimming: 4 bases; J trimming: 8 bases; junction bases outside the gene matches: 13. Written as DNA, the CDR3 is TGCAGCGTTGCCCCTACAGGGGGCAACCTGGGTACGCAGTATTTT. It yields the protein CSVAPTGGNLGTQYF.

As DNA, the CDR3 is TGCGCCAGCAGCTTAGGGGGAAATGAAAAACTGTTTTTT. It encodes CASSLGGNEKLFF. The chain couples TRBV5-1 to TRBJ1-4; possibly TRBD1 for D (6 bases). The ends were cut back, 2 bases at V and 5 bases at J, with 7 bases in the middle. CDR3 length: 13 residues. Per germline, CDR1 SGHRS and CDR2 YFSETQ.

The chain carries TRBV12-3 or TRBV12-4 and TRBJ1-2, with 7 bases that match TRBD1. V lost 7 bases and J lost 4; bases outside the gene matches: 0. This CDR3 contains 11 residues. The CDR3 DNA follows: TGTGCCAGCACAGGGGGCTATGGCTACACCTTC. Amino acids: CASTGGYGYTF.

V usage is TRBV7-9 and J usage is TRBJ1-1; TRBD1 matches 11 bases. The germline V gene encodes CDR1 SEHNR and CDR2 FQNEAQ (reference sequence). This CDR3 is 14 amino acids long. The V gene end was trimmed by 4 bases and the J gene end by 5 bases; junction bases not matched to a gene: 3. CDR3: CASSYGTGGTEAFF. The CDR3 coding sequence is TGTGCCAGCAGCTACGGGACAGGGGGGACTGAAGCTTTCTTT.

The CDR3 region is CASSLDPGTSLYNEQFF. CDR3 DNA: TGTGCCAGCAGCTTGGACCCTGGGACTAGCCTCTACAATGAGCAGTTCTTC. The chain couples TRBV5-4 to TRBJ2-1; TRBD2 agrees at 9 bases. The V and J ends lost 0 bases and 3 bases, in that order; junction bases with no gene match: 7. There are 17 residues in the CDR3. CDR1 is SGHNT, CDR2 YYREEE, per germline (reference sequence).

This clone appeared a single time. The chain links TRBV9 to TRBJ1-5; unclear D gene. Germline V CDR1 and CDR2: SGDLS, YYNGEE. CDR3 length equals 12 residues. Trimming took 0 bases from V and 7 from J, leaving 5 bases between them. The CDR3, as DNA: TGTGCCAGCAGCGTAGGGCCCCAGCCCCAGCATTTT. This sequence encodes CASSVGPQPQHF.

The genes are TRBV6-2 or TRBV6-3 and TRBJ2-3; D is possibly TRBD2 (6 bases). The CDR3 covers 14 residues. Trimming cost V 5 bases and J 3 bases, with 12 bases left between them. Germline-derived CDR1 and CDR2 are MNHEY and SVGEGT. The CDR3 bases are TGTGCCAGCAGTAAGTCTAGCGAAACAGATACGCAGTATTTT. Its translation: CASSKSSETDTQYF.

This clone was counted only a few times. The chain has TRBV4-1 and TRBJ2-7; D is ambiguous. CDR1 and CDR2 from the germline V gene are MGHRA and YSYEKL. V lost 2 bases and J 0 bases, leaving 11 bases between the germline ends. This CDR3 has 15 amino acids. CDR3 residues: CASSQSRASSYEQYF. In DNA form, the CDR3 reads TGCGCCAGCAGCCAAAGTAGGGCCAGCTCCTACGAGCAGTACTTC.

The CDR3 sequence is CASRLPGQGDNSPLHF. DNA of the CDR3: TGTGCCAGCAGATTACCGGGACAGGGCGATAATTCACCCCTCCACTTT. The gene calls are TRBV28 and TRBJ1-6; 9 bases are a match to TRBD1. V gave up 6 bases and J gave up 5 bases; unmatched junction bases: 8. This CDR3 spans 16 amino acids. The germline V gene encodes CDR1 MDHEN and CDR2 SYDVKM.